The rows below give T cell receptor beta chains drawn from one sample of a study of PD-1 blockade in classical Hodgkin lymphoma. The method was immunoSEQ multiplex PCR; TCRdb's version includes in-frame clones alone and lacks a portion of them. The sample includes approximately 60,000 clones, about 91% of them seen just once. The sequences come from peripheral blood mononuclear cells (PBMCs), collected at baseline. The receptors shown here come from a human donor with classical Hodgkin lymphoma. The CDR3 runs from the conserved cysteine through the conserved F or W. A D gene is named only where the DNA matches it firmly. Clone size, where shown, is once, few, many, or a class for clones that have expanded.

clone size: NA
V gene: TRBV5-1
J gene: TRBJ2-2
D gene: NA
CDR3 protein: CASSLVGGELFF
CDR3 DNA: TGCGCCAGCAGCTTGGTTGGCGGGGAGCTGTTTTTT

clone size: few
V gene: TRBV9
J gene: TRBJ2-5
D gene: TRBD2
CDR3 protein: CASSVGSGGALETQYF
CDR3 DNA: TGTGCCAGCAGCGTAGGGAGCGGGGGGGCCTTAGAGACCCAGTACTTC

clone size: NA
V gene: TRBV13
J gene: TRBJ2-1
D gene: TRBD2
CDR3 protein: CASSLLLAGGSEQFF
CDR3 DNA: TGTGCCAGCAGCTTACTCCTAGCGGGGGGGAGTGAGCAGTTCTTC

clone size: NA
V gene: TRBV6-6
J gene: TRBJ2-2
D gene: NA
CDR3 protein: CASSYSGTGELFF
CDR3 DNA: TGTGCCAGCAGTTACAGCGGCACCGGGGAGCTGTTTTTT

clone size: NA
V gene: TRBV30
J gene: TRBJ1-6
D gene: NA
CDR3 protein: CAWSVKENSPLHF
CDR3 DNA: TGTGCCTGGAGTGTAAAGGAGAATTCACCCCTCCACTTT

clone size: NA
V gene: TRBV7-2
J gene: TRBJ2-3
D gene: NA
CDR3 protein: CASSLSRWATDTQYF
CDR3 DNA: TGTGCCAGCAGCTTATCTAGGTGGGCCACAGATACGCAGTATTTT

clone size: NA
V gene: TRBV6-1
J gene: TRBJ1-5
D gene: NA
CDR3 protein: CASSDKTTVTGQPQHF
CDR3 DNA: TGTGCCAGCAGTGACAAAACGACAGTCACAGGGCAGCCCCAGCATTTT

clone size: NA
V gene: TRBV11-2
J gene: TRBJ2-5
D gene: NA
CDR3 protein: CASSLGPYQETQYF
CDR3 DNA: TGTGCCAGCAGCTTAGGTCCGTACCAAGAGACCCAGTACTTC

clone size: NA
V gene: TRBV30
J gene: TRBJ2-7
D gene: TRBD1
CDR3 protein: CAWSPNRGPYEQYF
CDR3 DNA: TGTGCCTGGAGTCCCAACAGGGGTCCCTACGAGCAGTACTTC

clone size: NA
V gene: TRBV13
J gene: TRBJ1-2
D gene: NA
CDR3 protein: CASSIGSSGYTF
CDR3 DNA: TGTGCCAGCAGTATAGGAAGTTCTGGCTACACCTTC

clone size: NA
V gene: TRBV7-9
J gene: TRBJ2-3
D gene: TRBD1
CDR3 protein: CASSNRDRGTDTQYF
CDR3 DNA: TGTGCCAGCAGCAACCGGGACAGGGGTACAGATACGCAGTATTTT

clone size: NA
V gene: TRBV6-5
J gene: TRBJ1-1
D gene: TRBD1
CDR3 protein: CASSLRQGMNTEAFF
CDR3 DNA: TGTGCCAGCAGCCTTCGACAGGGCATGAACACTGAAGCTTTCTTT

clone size: NA
V gene: TRBV5-1
J gene: TRBJ1-5
D gene: NA
CDR3 protein: CASSLSPGYSNQPQHF
CDR3 DNA: TGCGCCAGCAGCTTGTCTCCGGGATATAGCAATCAGCCCCAGCATTTT

clone size: NA
V gene: TRBV6-6
J gene: TRBJ2-4
D gene: NA
CDR3 protein: CASRGPGQNIQYF
CDR3 DNA: TGTGCCAGCAGGGGGCCGGGGCAAAACATTCAGTACTTC

clone size: NA
V gene: TRBV30
J gene: TRBJ1-6
D gene: NA
CDR3 protein: CAWSYIGTPLHF
CDR3 DNA: TGTGCCTGGAGCTATATAGGGACGCCCCTCCACTTT

clone size: NA
V gene: TRBV15
J gene: TRBJ2-5
D gene: TRBD1
CDR3 protein: CATSRDLTGGETQYF
CDR3 DNA: TGTGCCACCAGCAGAGATTTAACAGGGGGAGAGACCCAGTACTTC

clone size: NA
V gene: TRBV4-3
J gene: TRBJ2-7
D gene: NA
CDR3 protein: CASSPGGYEQYF
CDR3 DNA: TGCGCCAGCAGCCCAGGAGGGTACGAGCAGTACTTC

clone size: NA
V gene: TRBV4-3
J gene: TRBJ1-5
D gene: NA
CDR3 protein: CASSQDRGVGQPQHF
CDR3 DNA: TGCGCCAGCAGCCAAGATCGGGGGGTCGGCCAGCCCCAGCATTTT

clone size: NA
V gene: TRBV6-1
J gene: TRBJ2-2
D gene: TRBD1
CDR3 protein: CASSSRTGTTGELFF
CDR3 DNA: TGTGCCAGCAGCTCTAGGACAGGGACCACCGGGGAGCTGTTTTTT

clone size: once
V gene: TRBV7-2
J gene: TRBJ1-2
D gene: NA
CDR3 protein: CASSPAGRHGYTF
CDR3 DNA: TGTGCCAGCAGCCCAGCCGGGCGACATGGCTACACCTTC

clone size: NA
V gene: TRBV4-3
J gene: TRBJ1-1
D gene: NA
CDR3 protein: CASSQDRRGVNTEAFF
CDR3 DNA: TGCGCCAGCAGCCAAGATAGGCGGGGGGTTAACACTGAAGCTTTCTTT

clone size: NA
V gene: TRBV2
J gene: TRBJ2-3
D gene: NA
CDR3 protein: CASKWTEGTDTQYF
CDR3 DNA: TGTGCCAGCAAATGGACAGAGGGTACAGATACGCAGTATTTT

clone size: NA
V gene: TRBV7-3
J gene: TRBJ2-5
D gene: NA
CDR3 protein: CASSPGRGTASYQETQYF
CDR3 DNA: TGTGCCAGCAGCCCCGGGAGGGGGACAGCCTCTTACCAAGAGACCCAGTACTTC

clone size: NA
V gene: TRBV5-3
J gene: TRBJ2-7
D gene: NA
CDR3 protein: CARTRRSRHYEQYF
CDR3 DNA: TGTGCCAGAACCCGCCGCAGCCGGCACTACGAGCAGTACTTC

clone size: NA
V gene: TRBV9
J gene: TRBJ2-7
D gene: TRBD1
CDR3 protein: CASSVDTGVYEQYF
CDR3 DNA: TGTGCCAGCAGCGTAGACACAGGGGTCTACGAGCAGTACTTC

clone size: once
V gene: TRBV11-2
J gene: TRBJ2-5
D gene: NA
CDR3 protein: CASSLISEGETQYF
CDR3 DNA: TGTGCCAGCAGCTTAATTAGTGAGGGAGAGACCCAGTACTTC

clone size: NA
V gene: TRBV27
J gene: TRBJ1-2
D gene: TRBD1
CDR3 protein: CASSPRRTGWGANYGYTF
CDR3 DNA: TGTGCCAGCAGTCCCCGCAGGACAGGGTGGGGGGCTAACTATGGCTACACCTTC

clone size: NA
V gene: TRBV18
J gene: TRBJ2-7
D gene: TRBD2
CDR3 protein: CASSPWLAGDYEQYF
CDR3 DNA: TGTGCCAGCTCACCATGGCTAGCGGGGGACTACGAGCAGTACTTC

clone size: NA
V gene: TRBV2
J gene: TRBJ1-1
D gene: NA
CDR3 protein: CASRTRRREGTEAFF
CDR3 DNA: TGTGCCAGCAGGACAAGGAGGAGGGAAGGCACTGAAGCTTTCTTT

clone size: NA
V gene: TRBV9
J gene: TRBJ2-1
D gene: TRBD2
CDR3 protein: CASSIGTSGASEQFF
CDR3 DNA: TGTGCCAGCAGCATCGGGACTAGCGGCGCGAGTGAGCAGTTCTTC

clone size: NA
V gene: TRBV11-2
J gene: TRBJ2-1
D gene: TRBD2
CDR3 protein: CASSLAAGGPSVEQFF
CDR3 DNA: TGTGCCAGCAGCTTAGCGGCGGGGGGGCCATCGGTTGAGCAGTTCTTC

clone size: NA
V gene: TRBV6-8
J gene: TRBJ1-5
D gene: NA
CDR3 protein: CALDWGQGNQPQHF
CDR3 DNA: TGTGCATTAGACTGGGGGCAGGGCAATCAGCCCCAGCATTTT

clone size: NA
V gene: TRBV9
J gene: TRBJ2-3
D gene: NA
CDR3 protein: CASHSVSSTDTQYF
CDR3 DNA: TGTGCCAGCCACTCAGTCTCTAGCACAGATACGCAGTATTTT

clone size: NA
V gene: TRBV4-2
J gene: TRBJ2-2
D gene: TRBD2
CDR3 protein: CASSQDNLAGLTGELFF
CDR3 DNA: TGTGCCAGCAGCCAAGATAACCTAGCGGGACTGACCGGGGAGCTGTTTTTT

clone size: NA
V gene: TRBV4-3
J gene: TRBJ1-1
D gene: NA
CDR3 protein: CASSQVHGNTEAFF
CDR3 DNA: TGCGCCAGCAGCCAAGTTCACGGGAACACTGAAGCTTTCTTT

clone size: many
V gene: TRBV30
J gene: TRBJ2-1
D gene: NA
CDR3 protein: CAWSTPGGTADNEQFF
CDR3 DNA: TGTGCCTGGAGCACTCCCGGCGGGACAGCCGACAATGAGCAGTTCTTC

clone size: NA
V gene: TRBV28
J gene: TRBJ2-7
D gene: TRBD1
CDR3 protein: CASRGAGGRGEQYF
CDR3 DNA: TGTGCCAGCAGGGGGGCAGGGGGCCGTGGCGAGCAGTACTTC

clone size: once
V gene: TRBV19
J gene: TRBJ1-2
D gene: NA
CDR3 protein: CASSRPGSYGYTF
CDR3 DNA: TGTGCCAGTAGCCGACCGGGATCCTATGGCTACACCTTC

clone size: NA
V gene: TRBV12-5
J gene: TRBJ1-2
D gene: NA
CDR3 protein: CASGSPELHGYTF
CDR3 DNA: TGTGCTAGTGGTTCGCCAGAACTTCATGGCTACACCTTC

clone size: once
V gene: TRBV5-6
J gene: TRBJ2-1
D gene: TRBD2
CDR3 protein: CASSWGTSGGIYNEQFF
CDR3 DNA: TGTGCCAGCAGCTGGGGGACTAGCGGGGGAATCTACAATGAGCAGTTCTTC

clone size: NA
V gene: TRBV7-3
J gene: TRBJ2-7
D gene: NA
CDR3 protein: CASSPPGGRPYEQYF
CDR3 DNA: TGTGCCAGCAGCCCCCCCGGGGGCCGCCCCTACGAGCAGTACTTC

clone size: NA
V gene: TRBV27
J gene: TRBJ2-4
D gene: TRBD2
CDR3 protein: CASSFAAGGIQYF
CDR3 DNA: TGTGCCAGCAGTTTCGCGGCGGGGGGCATTCAGTACTTC

clone size: NA
V gene: TRBV11-2
J gene: TRBJ1-1
D gene: NA
CDR3 protein: CASSLAWEDTEAFF
CDR3 DNA: TGTGCCAGCAGCTTAGCATGGGAGGACACTGAAGCTTTCTTT

clone size: NA
V gene: TRBV9
J gene: TRBJ2-2
D gene: NA
CDR3 protein: CASSVKMNTGELFF
CDR3 DNA: TGTGCCAGCAGCGTAAAAATGAACACCGGGGAGCTGTTTTTT

clone size: NA
V gene: TRBV5-1
J gene: TRBJ2-5
D gene: NA
CDR3 protein: CASSLGQIQETQYF
CDR3 DNA: TGCGCCAGCAGCTTGGGGCAGATTCAAGAGACCCAGTACTTC